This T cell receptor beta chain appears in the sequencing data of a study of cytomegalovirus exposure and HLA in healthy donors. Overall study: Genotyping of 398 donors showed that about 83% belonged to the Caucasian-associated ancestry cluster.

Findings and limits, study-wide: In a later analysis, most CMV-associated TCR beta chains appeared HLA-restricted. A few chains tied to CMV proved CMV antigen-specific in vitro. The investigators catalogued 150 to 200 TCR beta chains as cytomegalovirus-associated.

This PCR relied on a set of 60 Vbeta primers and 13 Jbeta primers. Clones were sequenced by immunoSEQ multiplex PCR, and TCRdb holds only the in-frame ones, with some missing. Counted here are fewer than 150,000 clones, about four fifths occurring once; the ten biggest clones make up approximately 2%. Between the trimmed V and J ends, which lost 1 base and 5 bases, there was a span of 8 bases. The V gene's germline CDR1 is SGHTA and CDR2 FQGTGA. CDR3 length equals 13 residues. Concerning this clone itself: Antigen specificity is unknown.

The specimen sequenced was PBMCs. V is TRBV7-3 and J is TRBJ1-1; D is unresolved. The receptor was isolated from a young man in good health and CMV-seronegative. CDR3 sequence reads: CASSLKRETEAFF. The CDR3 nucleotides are TGTGCCAGCAGCTTAAAGAGGGAAACTGAAGCTTTCTTT.